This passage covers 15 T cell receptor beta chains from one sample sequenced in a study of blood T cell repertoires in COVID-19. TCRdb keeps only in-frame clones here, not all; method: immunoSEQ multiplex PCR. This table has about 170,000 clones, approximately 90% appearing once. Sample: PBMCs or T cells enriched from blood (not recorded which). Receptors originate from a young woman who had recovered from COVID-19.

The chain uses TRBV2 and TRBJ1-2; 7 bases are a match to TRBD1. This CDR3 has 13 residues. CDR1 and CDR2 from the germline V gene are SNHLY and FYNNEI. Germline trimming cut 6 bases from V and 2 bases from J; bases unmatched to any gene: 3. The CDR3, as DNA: TGTGCCAGCAGGGGGGACAGCAACTATGGCTACACCTTC. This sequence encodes CASRGDSNYGYTF.

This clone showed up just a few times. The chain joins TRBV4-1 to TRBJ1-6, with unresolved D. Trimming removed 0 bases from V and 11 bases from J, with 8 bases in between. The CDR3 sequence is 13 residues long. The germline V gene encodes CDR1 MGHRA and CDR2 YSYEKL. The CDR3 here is CASSQENGTPLHF. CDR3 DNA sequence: TGCGCCAGCAGCCAAGAAAACGGTACACCCCTCCACTTT.

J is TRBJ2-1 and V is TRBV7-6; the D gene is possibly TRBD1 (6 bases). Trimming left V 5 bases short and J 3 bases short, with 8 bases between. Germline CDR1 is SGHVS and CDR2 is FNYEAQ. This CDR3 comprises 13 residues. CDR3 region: CASSVDSYNEQFF. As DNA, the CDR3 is TGTGCCAGCAGCGTGGACAGCTACAATGAGCAGTTCTTC.

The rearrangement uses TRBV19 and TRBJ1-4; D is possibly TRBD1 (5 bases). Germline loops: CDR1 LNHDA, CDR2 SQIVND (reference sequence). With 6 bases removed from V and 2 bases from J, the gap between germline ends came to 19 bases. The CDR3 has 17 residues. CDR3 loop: CASSNLWVGRTNEKLFF. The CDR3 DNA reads TGTGCCAGTAGCAACTTATGGGTGGGGCGGACTAATGAAAAACTGTTTTTT.

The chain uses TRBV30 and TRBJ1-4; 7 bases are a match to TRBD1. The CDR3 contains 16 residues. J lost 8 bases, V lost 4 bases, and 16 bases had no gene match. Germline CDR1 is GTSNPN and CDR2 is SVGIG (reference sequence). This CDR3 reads CAWTLPKGAKVEKLFF. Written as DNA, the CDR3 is TGTGCCTGGACCTTACCTAAGGGGGCAAAGGTAGAAAAACTGTTTTTT.

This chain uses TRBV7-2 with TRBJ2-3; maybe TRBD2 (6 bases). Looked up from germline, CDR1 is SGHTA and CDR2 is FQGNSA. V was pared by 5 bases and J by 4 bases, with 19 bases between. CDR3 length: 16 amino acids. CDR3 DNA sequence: TGTGCCAGCAGCCCGACTAGTACTTCCCCCCCAGATACGCAGTATTTT. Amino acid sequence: CASSPTSTSPPDTQYF.

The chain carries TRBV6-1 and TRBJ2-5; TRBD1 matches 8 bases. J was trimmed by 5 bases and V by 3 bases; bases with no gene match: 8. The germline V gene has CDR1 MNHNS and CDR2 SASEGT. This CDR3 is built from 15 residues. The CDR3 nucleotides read TGTGCCAGCAGTGACGGGACAGGAGGACTTGAGACCCAGTACTTC. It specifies CASSDGTGGLETQYF.

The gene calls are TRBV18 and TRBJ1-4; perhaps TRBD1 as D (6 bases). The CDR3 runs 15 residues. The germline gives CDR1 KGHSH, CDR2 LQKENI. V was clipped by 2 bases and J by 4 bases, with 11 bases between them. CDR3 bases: TGTGCCAGCTCACCAGGGGGCAGGGGTAATGAAAAACTGTTTTTT. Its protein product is CASSPGGRGNEKLFF.

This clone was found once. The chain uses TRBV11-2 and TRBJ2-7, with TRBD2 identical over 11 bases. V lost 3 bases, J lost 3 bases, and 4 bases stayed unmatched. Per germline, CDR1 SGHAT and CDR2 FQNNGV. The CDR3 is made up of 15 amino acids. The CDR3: CASSFPTSGDYEQYF. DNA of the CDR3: TGTGCCAGCAGCTTCCCGACTAGCGGGGACTACGAGCAGTACTTC. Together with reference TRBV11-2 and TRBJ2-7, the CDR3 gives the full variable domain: EAGVAQSPRYKIIEKRQSVAFWCNPISGHATLYWYQQILGQGPKLLIQFQNNGVVDDSQLPKDRFSAERLKGVDSTLKIQPAKLEDSAVYLCASSFPTSGDYEQYFGPGTRLTVT.

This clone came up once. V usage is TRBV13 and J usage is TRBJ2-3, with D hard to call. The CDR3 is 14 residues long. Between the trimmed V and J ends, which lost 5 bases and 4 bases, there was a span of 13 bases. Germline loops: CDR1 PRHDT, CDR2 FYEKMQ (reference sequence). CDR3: CASSRTIGADTQYF. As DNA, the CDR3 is TGTGCCAGCAGCCGAACTATTGGTGCAGATACGCAGTATTTT.

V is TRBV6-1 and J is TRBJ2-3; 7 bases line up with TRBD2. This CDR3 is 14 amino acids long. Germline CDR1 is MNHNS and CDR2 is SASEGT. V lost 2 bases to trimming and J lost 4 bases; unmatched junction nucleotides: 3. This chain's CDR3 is CASSEMGGADTQYF. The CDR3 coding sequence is TGTGCCAGCAGTGAAATGGGGGGGGCAGATACGCAGTATTTT.

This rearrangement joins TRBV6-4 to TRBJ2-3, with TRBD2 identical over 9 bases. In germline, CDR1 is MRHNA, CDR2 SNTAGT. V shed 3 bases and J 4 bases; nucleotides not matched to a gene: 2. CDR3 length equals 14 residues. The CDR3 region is CASSEAGGADTQYF. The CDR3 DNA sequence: TGTGCCAGCAGTGAGGCGGGGGGGGCAGATACGCAGTATTTT.

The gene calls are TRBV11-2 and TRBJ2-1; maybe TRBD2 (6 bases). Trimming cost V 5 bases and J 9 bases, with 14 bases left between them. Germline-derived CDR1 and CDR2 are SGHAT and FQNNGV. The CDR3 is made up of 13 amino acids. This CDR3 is CASSQKPRGEQFF. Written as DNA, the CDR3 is TGTGCCAGCAGCCAAAAGCCGCGGGGTGAGCAGTTCTTC.

CDR3 in DNA: TGTGCCAGCAACCACCCCCCGGCAGGGGATGGCTACACCTTC. It yields the protein CASNHPPAGDGYTF. The V call is TRBV5-6, the J call TRBJ1-2; a possible D gene is TRBD1 (6 bases). This CDR3 has 14 amino acids. Germline V lookup: CDR1 SGHDT, CDR2 YYEEEE. V was cut by 6 bases and J by 6 bases, with 18 bases left in between.

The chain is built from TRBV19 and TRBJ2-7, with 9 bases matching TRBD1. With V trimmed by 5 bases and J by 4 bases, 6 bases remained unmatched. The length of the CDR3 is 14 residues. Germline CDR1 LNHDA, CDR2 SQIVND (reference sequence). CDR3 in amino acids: CASSPGQGMYEQYF. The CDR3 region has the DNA TGTGCCAGTAGTCCGGGACAGGGAATGTACGAGCAGTACTTC.